Listed below are T cell receptor beta chains from one sample, sequenced in a study of blood T cell repertoires in COVID-19. Produced via immunoSEQ multiplex PCR; TCRdb's table is partial and in-frame only. The sample consists of around 480,000 clones, roughly 87% of them appearing once. Sequenced sample: PBMCs or T cells enriched from blood (not recorded which). The source is a woman aged 18-35 years who had recovered from COVID-19. The CDR3 runs from the conserved cysteine through the conserved F or W. Fields, in order: J gene, clone size, V gene, D gene, CDR3 DNA, CDR3 protein. A D gene is named only where the DNA matches it firmly. Part of the rows lack a size; the others show once, few, many or a class for expanded clones.

>TRBJ1-1|NA|TRBV2|NA
TGTGCCAGCAGTGAAGGTTTTCGGGGAAAGACTGAAGCTTTCTTT
CASSEGFRGKTEAFF
>TRBJ2-5|NA|TRBV30|NA
TGTGCCTGGAAGGGAGGTTCCCAAGAGACCCAGTACTTC
CAWKGGSQETQYF
>TRBJ1-2|NA|TRBV6-6|TRBD1
TGTGCCAGCAGTCAGTCCGGGACAGGGGGAATGAACTATGGCTACACCTTC
CASSQSGTGGMNYGYTF
>TRBJ2-7|few|TRBV19|NA
TGTGCCCCCCGGAAGCTGGAGGGGCTGGTAACCTACGAGCAGTACTTC
CAPRKLEGLVTYEQYF
>TRBJ2-3|NA|TRBV29-1|NA
TGCAGCGTTATGGGGCCAGATACGCAGTATTTT
CSVMGPDTQYF
>TRBJ1-2|NA|TRBV6-5|TRBD1
TGTGCCAGCATCCTGGGGACAGGGAGTGGCTACACCTTC
CASILGTGSGYTF
>TRBJ1-5|NA|TRBV18|TRBD1
TGTGCCAGCTCACCAGCCGGGGACAGGGGGCCCCTGGTTTATAGCAATCAGCCCCAGCATTTT
CASSPAGDRGPLVYSNQPQHF
>TRBJ2-4|few|TRBV6-6|NA
TGTGCCAGCAGTCTAAATGCCGGGGTTGGGGCCAAAAACATTCAGTACTTC
CASSLNAGVGAKNIQYF
>TRBJ1-2|NA|TRBV18|NA
TGTGCCAGCTCACCGACCCCAGGGCTAAGCTATGGCTACACCTTC
CASSPTPGLSYGYTF
>TRBJ1-2|few|TRBV2|NA
TGTGCCAGCAGCCAGGACAGATATGGCTACACCTTC
CASSQDRYGYTF
>TRBJ1-6|NA|TRBV5-4|NA
TGTGCCAGCAGCTACCGACAGGCCAATTCACCCCTCCACTTT
CASSYRQANSPLHF
>TRBJ1-4|NA|TRBV11-2|NA
TGTGCCAGCAGGAGAGGGACTAATGAAAAACTGTTTTTT
CASRRGTNEKLFF
>TRBJ2-1|NA|TRBV5-1|TRBD2
TGCGCCAGCAGCTTAACTAGCGGGACCTACAATGAGCAGTTCTTC
CASSLTSGTYNEQFF
>TRBJ1-2|NA|TRBV30|NA
TGTGCCTGGAGGTCCGGTCCCAACTATGGCTACACCTTC
CAWRSGPNYGYTF
>TRBJ2-7|NA|TRBV3-1/TRBV3-2|TRBD1
TGTGCCAGCAGCCCCCGAGGGACAGGGATATCCTACGAGCAGTACTTC
CASSPRGTGISYEQYF
>TRBJ1-5|NA|TRBV14|TRBD1
TGTGCCAGCAGCCGACAGGGGGGTCAGCCCCAGCATTTT
CASSRQGGQPQHF
>TRBJ1-1|NA|TRBV28|NA
TGTGCCACGGTAGCCCCCCGGAACACTGAAGCTTTCTTT
CATVAPRNTEAFF
>TRBJ1-5|once|TRBV2|TRBD1
TGTGCCAGCAGTGCCGGGACAGGACTAAATCAGCCCCAGCATTTT
CASSAGTGLNQPQHF
>TRBJ2-1|NA|TRBV27|TRBD2
TGTGCCAGCAAAAAGGGACTAGCGGGGGCCCCCCACGAGCAGTTCTTC
CASKKGLAGAPHEQFF
>TRBJ2-7|NA|TRBV5-1|NA
TGCGCCAGCAGCCCGTCGGTGGACGAGCAGTACTTC
CASSPSVDEQYF
>TRBJ2-3|NA|TRBV10-2|TRBD1
TGCGCCAGCCTCCTGAGGGGGCGTGGAGATACGCAGTATTTT
CASLLRGRGDTQYF
>TRBJ1-4|NA|TRBV25-1|NA
TGTGCCAGCAGTGACCCCCGGAGGGAGCATAGAGGCGAAAAACTGTTTTTT
CASSDPRREHRGEKLFF
>TRBJ1-2|NA|TRBV10-3|TRBD1
TGTGCCATCAAGAAGGACAGGGGAGCGCTCCAGAGATATGGCTACACCTTC
CAIKKDRGALQRYGYTF